These 21 T cell receptor beta chains originate from one sample sequenced in a study of blood T cell repertoires in COVID-19. The data were produced by immunoSEQ multiplex PCR, yet TCRdb's version contains in-frame clones alone and is incomplete. The repertoire includes about 380,000 clones, 85% to 90% of them detected once, and 6.5% to 7% sits in the top ten. Sequenced: peripheral blood. These receptors originate from a man aged 18 to 30 with active or convalescent COVID-19.

The chain couples TRBV5-4 to TRBJ1-3, with D possibly matching TRBD1 (5 bases). V lost 4 bases to trimming and J lost 0 bases, with 11 bases between them. CDR1 SGHNT and CDR2 YYREEE come from the germline V gene (reference sequence). This CDR3 has 15 amino acids. The CDR3 coding sequence is TGTGCCAGCAGCGCCGGGGGGGGCTCTGGAAACACCATATATTTT. The encoded protein is CASSAGGGSGNTIYF.

The V call is TRBV5-1, the J call TRBJ1-3, with TRBD1 identical over 9 bases. The length of the CDR3 is 17 residues. The germline V gene encodes CDR1 SGHRS and CDR2 YFSETQ. V gave up 2 bases and J gave up 4 bases; unmatched junction bases: 10. This CDR3 is CASSFSTDRGSGNTIYF. The CDR3 DNA follows: TGCGCCAGCAGCTTTTCAACGGACAGGGGATCCGGAAACACCATATATTTT. Using reference TRBV5-1 and TRBJ1-3 for the parts outside the CDR3, the full variable domain is KAGVTQTPRYLIKTRGQQVTLSCSPISGHRSVSWYQQTPGQGLQFLFEYFSETQRNKGNFPGRFSGRQFSNSRSEMNVSTLELGDSALYLCASSFSTDRGSGNTIYFGEGSWLTVV.

The chain uses TRBV19 and TRBJ1-2, with D perhaps TRBD1 (5 bases). CDR1 LNHDA and CDR2 SQIVND come from the germline V gene (reference sequence). The CDR3 has 13 amino acids. Trimming stripped 2 bases from V and 6 bases from J, with 10 bases between. This CDR3 is CASSIQGPNGYTF. CDR3 in DNA: TGTGCCAGTAGTATACAGGGCCCCAATGGCTACACCTTC.

The rearrangement links TRBV6-2 or TRBV6-3 to TRBJ1-2; no definite D call. Germline CDR1 is MNHEY and CDR2 is SVGEGT. Trimming shortened V by 6 bases and J by 0 bases, and 14 bases separated the two germline ends. The CDR3 loop spans 15 amino acids. The CDR3, as DNA: TGTGCCAGCAGCCCCCTAGGGAGAACTAACTATGGCTACACCTTC. It yields the protein CASSPLGRTNYGYTF.

V and J are TRBV19 and TRBJ1-5; D is unresolved. Trimming cost V 1 base and J 0 bases, with 10 bases left between them. CDR3 length: 16 residues. From germline, CDR1 is LNHDA and CDR2 SQIVND (reference sequence). CDR3 amino acids: CASSIGGYRSNQPQHF. In DNA form, the CDR3 reads TGTGCCAGTAGTATAGGCGGGTACCGTAGCAATCAGCCCCAGCATTTT. The variable domain in full, with the rest retrieved from reference TRBV19 and TRBJ1-5, is DGGITQSPKYLFRKEGQNVTLSCEQNLNHDAMYWYRQDPGQGLRLIYYSQIVNDFQKGDIAEGYSVSREKKESFPLTVTSAQKNPTAFYLCASSIGGYRSNQPQHFGDGTRLSIL.

The table lists this clone with a few counts. The chain uses TRBV19 and TRBJ2-7; D is undetermined. Trimming cost V 7 bases and J 3 bases, with 22 bases left between them. The CDR3 covers 16 residues. In germline, CDR1 is LNHDA, CDR2 SQIVND (reference sequence). CDR3 DNA: TGTGCCAGTACCCCGAGTATTTCGGGTCCATACTACGAGCAGTACTTC. Its translation: CASTPSISGPYYEQYF.

V gene TRBV9 combines with J gene TRBJ2-1; TRBD1 agrees at 9 bases. Unmatched junction bases numbered 6, after V lost 6 bases and J lost 5 bases. The CDR3 sequence is 14 residues long. CDR1 and CDR2 from the germline V gene are SGDLS and YYNGEE. Written as DNA, the CDR3 is TGTGCCAGCACCAGCGGGACAGGGAACAATGAGCAGTTCTTC. As protein: CASTSGTGNNEQFF. The complete variable domain, with remaining parts taken from reference TRBV9 and TRBJ2-1, reads DSGVTQTPKHLITATGQRVTLRCSPRSGDLSVYWYQQSLDQGLQFLIQYYNGEERAKGNILERFSAQQFPDLHSELNLSSLELGDSALYFCASTSGTGNNEQFFGPGTRLTVL.

This rearrangement joins TRBV3-1 (or the pseudogene TRBV3-2) to TRBJ2-5; D call uncertain. Trimming left V 1 base short and J 2 bases short, with 8 bases between. CDR1 and CDR2 from the germline V gene are LGHDT and YNNKEL (reference sequence). The CDR3 is 14 residues long. CDR3: CASSQAHSQETQYF. The CDR3 nucleotides are TGTGCCAGCAGCCAAGCGCACAGTCAAGAGACCCAGTACTTC.

This clone is a singleton in its sample. The chain couples TRBV13 to TRBJ2-2; 10 bases are shared with TRBD2. CDR1 and CDR2 (germline): PRHDT, FYEKMQ (reference sequence). The CDR3 loop spans 16 amino acids. After removal of 0 bases from V and 4 bases from J, the junction contained 2 bases not matched to a gene. The DNA of the CDR3 is TGTGCCAGCAGCTTAGGACTAGCGGGGCTCACCGGGGAGCTGTTTTTT. Translation gives CASSLGLAGLTGELFF.

This sequence joins TRBV6-2 or TRBV6-3 and TRBJ2-5, with TRBD2 as a possible D gene (5 bases). Germline CDR1 and CDR2: MNHEY and SVGEGT. The CDR3 is made up of 15 amino acids. Trimming left V 6 bases short and J 0 bases short, with 14 bases between. CDR3 residues: CASSTREGYQETQYF. The CDR3 coding sequence is TGTGCCAGCAGCACTAGAGAAGGGTACCAAGAGACCCAGTACTTC.

The chain couples TRBV10-3 to TRBJ2-1, with 7 bases matching TRBD2. V was clipped by 0 bases and J by 2 bases; unmatched bases: 4. The CDR3 is made up of 16 amino acids. The germline V gene encodes CDR1 ENHRY and CDR2 SYGVKD. CDR3 nucleotides: TGTGCCATCAGTGAGTCTCTAGCGGCCCCCTACAATGAGCAGTTCTTC. Its translation is CAISESLAAPYNEQFF.

The rearrangement joins TRBV11-2 to TRBJ1-1; D remains unclear. V lost 4 bases, J lost 6 bases, and 15 bases lay in between. The CDR3 is 14 residues long. Germline V gene data show CDR1 as SGHAT and CDR2 as FQNNGV. This chain's CDR3 is CASSSTSRRAEAFF. DNA for the CDR3: TGTGCCAGCAGCTCTACTTCCCGCCGGGCTGAAGCTTTCTTT.

This rearrangement joins TRBV4-2 to TRBJ2-7; 11 nucleotides line up with TRBD1. The CDR3 is made up of 14 amino acids. Losses at the gene ends were 4 bases for V and 6 bases for J; bases not matched to a gene: 5. Germline V CDR1 and CDR2: LGHNA, YNFKEQ. CDR3 nucleotides: TGTGCCAGCAGCCCCCGGGACAGGGGGGGCGAGCAGTACTTC. Protein sequence: CASSPRDRGGEQYF.

This chain connects TRBV29-1 to TRBJ2-7, with 11 bases fitting TRBD2. The CDR3 loop spans 13 amino acids. J gave up 4 bases and V 4 bases, and 3 bases lay outside the gene matches. CDR1 and CDR2 (germline): SQVTM, ANQGSEA. CDR3 DNA: TGCAGCGTTGTAGCGGGAGGGCCTTACGAGCAGTACTTC. Encoded protein: CSVVAGGPYEQYF.

The chain links TRBV19 to TRBJ1-2; D is possibly TRBD1 (5 bases). Germline CDR1 LNHDA, CDR2 SQIVND (reference sequence). The V gene lost 7 bases and the J gene lost 1 base, with 16 bases spanning the gap. The CDR3 loop spans 15 amino acids. For the CDR3, the DNA is TGTGCCAGTAACGCAGGGCCGCTATTTAACTATGGCTACACCTTC. Protein product: CASNAGPLFNYGYTF.

V is TRBV9 and J is TRBJ1-1, with 7 bases that match TRBD1. Unmatched junction bases numbered 5, after V lost 3 bases and J lost 0 bases. The V gene's germline CDR1 is SGDLS and CDR2 YYNGEE. This CDR3 contains 15 residues. Written as DNA, the CDR3 is TGTGCCAGCAGCGAACCGGGACAGATGAACACTGAAGCTTTCTTT. Translation gives CASSEPGQMNTEAFF.

The chain combines TRBV5-1 with TRBJ1-6, with TRBD1 identical over 7 bases. Per germline, CDR1 SGHRS and CDR2 YFSETQ. This CDR3 region has 13 residues. The trim removed 4 bases at V and 8 bases at J, leaving 3 bases unmatched. CDR3 sequence (DNA): TGCGCCAGCAGCGGGACAGATTATTCACCCCTCCACTTT. Amino acid sequence: CASSGTDYSPLHF.

V and J are TRBV11-2 and TRBJ1-3, with D unclear. Germline CDR1 reads SGHAT; CDR2 reads FQNNGV. V was cut by 2 bases and J by 0 bases, with 8 bases left in between. This CDR3 has 15 residues. The CDR3 reads CASSLTIYSGNTIYF. The CDR3 DNA is TGTGCCAGCAGCTTAACTATCTACTCTGGAAACACCATATATTTT.

The chain joins TRBV9 to TRBJ2-1; possibly TRBD1 for D (5 bases). V lost 3 bases to trimming and J lost 7 bases, with 20 bases between them. CDR3 length: 16 residues. Germline CDR1 SGDLS, CDR2 YYNGEE. The CDR3 is CASSANRRLDSNEQFF. CDR3 DNA: TGTGCCAGCAGCGCCAACAGGCGCCTGGATTCGAATGAGCAGTTCTTC.

V is TRBV20-1 and J is TRBJ2-2; unclear D gene. CDR1 is DFQATT, CDR2 SNEGSKA, per germline (reference sequence). With 3 bases removed from V and 3 bases from J, the gap between germline ends came to 5 bases. This CDR3 region has 12 residues. Here the CDR3 reads CSASPDTGELFF. Here the CDR3 DNA reads TGCAGTGCTAGTCCTGACACCGGGGAGCTGTTTTTT.

The chain is built from TRBV4-3 and TRBJ2-1, with 12 bases matching TRBD2. The CDR3 spans 20 residues. Germline V gives CDR1 LGHNA, CDR2 YSLEER. V trimming: 0 bases; J trimming: 2 bases; junction bases outside the gene matches: 11. Here the CDR3 reads CASSQDLASGGGVPYNEQFF. The CDR3 bases are TGCGCCAGCAGCCAAGATCTCGCTAGCGGGGGGGGTGTCCCCTACAATGAGCAGTTCTTC.